The present TCR beta chain was sequenced within a study of cytomegalovirus exposure and HLA in healthy donors. The PCR employed 60 Vbeta primers together with 13 Jbeta primers. The table came from immunoSEQ multiplex PCR; TCRdb's copy has only in-frame clones and leaves some out. The table records about 98,000 clones, over 80% of them present only once. The CDR3 runs to 16 residues. The trim removed 0 bases at V and 2 bases at J, leaving 7 bases unmatched. Germline values: CDR1 SGHDT, CDR2 YYEEEE. Sequencing input: PBMCs. The chain has TRBV5-6 and TRBJ2-7; TRBD1 matches at 8 bases. The source of this sequence is a female donor in good health and CMV-seropositive. In DNA, the CDR3 is TGTGCCAGCAGCTTGGGGGGGCAGGGGGCCGCCTACGAGCAGTACTTC. Translation gives CASSLGGQGAAYEQYF.